One T cell receptor (beta chain) is described in this entry. This CDR3 spans 15 amino acids. The germline CDR1 and CDR2 sequences are MDHEN and SYDVKM. Trimming took off 2 bases at V and 0 bases at J, with 8 bases between the two ends. The sample comes from a study of blood T cell repertoires in COVID-19. Study as a whole: The samples span acute and convalescent COVID-19 from the United States, Italy and Spain. T cells, B-cell-depleted T cells, or PBMCs provided the cDNA or gDNA that served as material.

In the original processing: Amplified reference gene primers provided the basis for estimating nucleated cell counts. Some clones are missing from TCRdb's copy, which holds only in-frame ones; the method was immunoSEQ multiplex PCR. That table supplies the V and J calls and clone size; D and trimming were determined from the DNA. The sample has approximately 200,000 clones; 88% are singletons. The rearrangement joins TRBV28 to TRBJ1-5, with D unresolved. The sample taken for sequencing was peripheral blood. The receptor comes from a man between 65 and 85 years old with acute or convalescent COVID-19. In DNA form, the CDR3 reads TGTGCCAGCAGTTTAAGTCTAAATAGCAATCAGCCCCAGCATTTT. This encodes CASSLSLNSNQPQHF.